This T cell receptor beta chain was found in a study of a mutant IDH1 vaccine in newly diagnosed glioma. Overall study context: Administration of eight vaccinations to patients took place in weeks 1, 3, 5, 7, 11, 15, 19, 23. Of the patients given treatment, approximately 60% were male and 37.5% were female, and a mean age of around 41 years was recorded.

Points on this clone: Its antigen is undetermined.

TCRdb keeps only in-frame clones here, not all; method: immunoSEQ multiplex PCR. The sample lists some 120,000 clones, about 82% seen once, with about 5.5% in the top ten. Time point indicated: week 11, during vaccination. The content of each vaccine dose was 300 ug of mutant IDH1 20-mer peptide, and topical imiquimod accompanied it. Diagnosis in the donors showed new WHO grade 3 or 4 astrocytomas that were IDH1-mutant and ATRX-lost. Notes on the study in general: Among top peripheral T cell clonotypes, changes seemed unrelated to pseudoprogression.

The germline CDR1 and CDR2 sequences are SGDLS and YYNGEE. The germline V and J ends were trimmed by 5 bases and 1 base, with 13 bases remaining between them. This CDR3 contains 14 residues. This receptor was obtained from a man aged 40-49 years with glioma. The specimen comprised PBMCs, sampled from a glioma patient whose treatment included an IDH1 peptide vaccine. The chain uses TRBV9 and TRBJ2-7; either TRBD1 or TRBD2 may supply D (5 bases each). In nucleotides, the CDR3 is TGTGCCAGCAGACGGGACCATCTTTCCTACGAGCAGTACTTC. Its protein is CASRRDHLSYEQYF.